The 14 T cell receptor beta chains below come from one sample, sequenced in a study of blood T cell repertoires in COVID-19. Profiled with immunoSEQ multiplex PCR; TCRdb holds only in-frame clones, not every one. The table lists about 120,000 clones, approximately 90% of them singletons. Sequences were obtained from peripheral blood. These receptors were collected from a woman aged 50 to 60 with acute or convalescent COVID-19.

This clone was counted once. This sequence joins TRBV7-2 and TRBJ1-5, with D possibly matching TRBD1 (6 bases). The germline V gene has CDR1 SGHTA and CDR2 FQGNSA. CDR3 size: 13 residues. The ends were cut back, 3 bases at V and 7 bases at J, with 10 bases in the middle. This CDR3 is CASSFNRDQPQHF. Written as DNA, the CDR3 is TGTGCCAGCAGCTTCAACAGGGACCAGCCCCAGCATTTT.

This chain joins TRBV6-5 and TRBJ1-6; D is possibly TRBD1 (5 bases). The length of the CDR3 is 13 residues. Germline assignment: CDR1 MNHEY and CDR2 SVGAGI. Trimming removed 2 bases at V and 8 bases at J, with 7 bases between. CDR3 region: CASSYPGYSPLHF. The CDR3 DNA reads as TGTGCCAGCAGTTACCCAGGGTATTCACCCCTCCACTTT.

This sequence joins TRBV6-5 and TRBJ1-1; D remains unclear. CDR1 is MNHEY, CDR2 SVGAGI, per germline. V lost 0 bases to trimming and J lost 5 bases, with 13 bases between them. The CDR3 consists of 15 residues. CDR3: CASSYSTPAETEAFF. The CDR3 region has the DNA TGTGCCAGCAGTTACTCGACCCCGGCGGAAACTGAAGCTTTCTTT.

The rearrangement links TRBV7-9 to TRBJ2-5; D gene ambiguous. The CDR3 is 13 residues long. The ends were cut back, 4 bases at V and 3 bases at J, with 9 bases in the middle. The germline CDR1 and CDR2 sequences are SEHNR and FQNEAQ (reference sequence). The CDR3 sequence is CASSWSPEETQYF. The CDR3 bases are TGTGCCAGCAGCTGGAGCCCCGAAGAGACCCAGTACTTC.

The chain recombines TRBV7-9 with TRBJ2-5, with D tentatively TRBD2 (6 bases). Germline CDR1 SEHNR, CDR2 FQNEAQ (reference sequence). CDR3 length equals 15 residues. V gave up 5 bases and J gave up 5 bases, with 18 bases separating them. This chain's CDR3 is CASSPSGSSGETQYF. In nucleotides, the CDR3 is TGTGCCAGCAGCCCCTCCGGGAGCTCCGGCGAGACCCAGTACTTC.

The genes are TRBV2 and TRBJ2-2; 7 bases agree with TRBD1. Germline assignment: CDR1 SNHLY and CDR2 FYNNEI. This CDR3 has 14 residues. V gave up 8 bases and J gave up 1 base; unmatched junction bases: 4. CDR3 DNA sequence: TGTGCCAGCTCTTGGACAGGGAACACCGGGGAGCTGTTTTTT. Its protein product is CASSWTGNTGELFF.

The V and J genes are TRBV5-1 and TRBJ2-6, with 8 bases aligning to TRBD1. V shed 1 base, J shed 4 bases, and the junction held 7 bases outside the gene matches. Germline V gene sequence: CDR1 SGHRS, CDR2 YFSETQ. The CDR3 loop spans 17 amino acids. The CDR3, as DNA: TGCGCCAGCAGCTTGTATCAGGGGGCGGGGGGGGCCAACGTCCTGACTTTC. It codes for CASSLYQGAGGANVLTF.

This clone was seen just once. The chain uses TRBV25-1 and TRBJ1-6; 9 nucleotides agree with TRBD1. The trim removed 0 bases at V and 7 bases at J, leaving 10 bases unmatched. In germline, CDR1 is MGHDK, CDR2 SYGVNS. This CDR3 contains 18 residues. Written as DNA, the CDR3 is TGTGCCAGCAGTGAATATACTCCACGGGACAGGGTAAATTCACCCCTCCACTTT. Protein product: CASSEYTPRDRVNSPLHF. The full variable domain, its missing parts supplied by reference TRBV25-1 and TRBJ1-6, is EADIYQTPRYLVIGTGKKITLECSQTMGHDKMYWYQQDPGMELHLIHYSYGVNSTEKGDLSSESTVSRIRTEHFPLTLESARPSHTSQYLCASSEYTPRDRVNSPLHFGNGTRLTVT.

The count of this clone is one. The rearrangement links TRBV5-4 to TRBJ1-1; 11 bases agree with TRBD1. Germline assignment: CDR1 SGHNT and CDR2 YYREEE (reference sequence). The V and J ends lost 3 bases and 1 base, in that order; junction bases with no gene match: 2. The CDR3 is 15 residues long. CDR3 in DNA: TGTGCCAGCAGCTCGGGGACAGGGGGGAACACTGAAGCTTTCTTT. Its translation: CASSSGTGGNTEAFF.

This chain connects TRBV29-1 to TRBJ1-3; 7 positions agree with TRBD1. This CDR3 has 12 residues. In germline, CDR1 is SQVTM, CDR2 ANQGSEA. J gave up 8 bases and V 5 bases, and 6 bases lay outside the gene matches. This CDR3 reads CSVKGAGDTIYF. CDR3 sequence (DNA): TGCAGCGTTAAGGGGGCTGGGGACACCATATATTTT.

V gene TRBV6-6 combines with J gene TRBJ2-3, with 10 bases identical to TRBD2. Germline values: CDR1 MNHNY, CDR2 SVGAGI (reference sequence). J lost 8 bases, V lost 8 bases, and 7 bases had no gene match. This CDR3 is built from 13 residues. The CDR3 region is CASEREGLGTQYF. For the CDR3, the DNA is TGTGCCAGCGAGCGGGAGGGCCTAGGTACGCAGTATTTT.

This clone was seen once. The V gene is TRBV19, the J gene TRBJ2-6; D may be TRBD2 (5 bases). The CDR3 loop spans 15 amino acids. V dropped 3 bases and J dropped 4 bases, with 10 bases sitting between them. Germline lookup yields CDR1 LNHDA and CDR2 SQIVND (reference sequence). CDR3 bases: TGTGCCAGTAGTATTCACTCGGGAGGGGCCAACGTCCTGACTTTC. It translates to CASSIHSGGANVLTF.

J is TRBJ2-1 and V is TRBV2; 11 nucleotides agree with TRBD1. V lost 6 bases to trimming and J lost 8 bases; unmatched junction nucleotides: 9. From germline, CDR1 is SNHLY and CDR2 FYNNEI. The CDR3 is made up of 15 amino acids. CDR3 bases: TGTGCCAGCAGGACCGGGACAGGGGGACCCTATGAGCAGTTCTTC. The encoded protein is CASRTGTGGPYEQFF.

This clone was observed a single time. This chain links TRBV29-1 with TRBJ1-1; possibly TRBD1 for D (5 bases). The germline CDR1 and CDR2 sequences are SQVTM and ANQGSEA. V was cut by 4 bases and J by 2 bases, with 11 bases left in between. The CDR3 has 13 residues. CDR3 loop: CSVVGGFNTEAFF. As DNA, the CDR3 is TGCAGCGTTGTTGGGGGGTTTAACACTGAAGCTTTCTTT.